Presented here are 20 T cell receptor beta chains from one specimen sequenced in a study of vaccination and CD4 T cells after COVID-19. Noted treatment: approximately 11-day PBMC culture with coronavirus spike peptide pools or control peptides (ViraFEST assay). These receptors have no known antigen. An Oncomine TCR Beta short-read assay was used to sequence the DNA from cultured CD4+ T cells. TCRdb reprocessed the PCR reads via MiXCR and lists one record per CDR3 protein. The profile covers about 18,000 distinct CDR3 sequences, with about two thirds appearing a single time and 5.5% taken by the ten largest. Specimen: CD4+ T cells from blood, cultured in vitro. Source of these receptors: a human donor who had recovered from COVID-19.

This clonotype occurred a few times. The chain couples TRBV7-2 to TRBJ1-2, with unresolved D. The CDR3 is 17 residues long. V was cut by 1 base and J by 4 bases, with 19 bases left in between. Germline-derived CDR1 and CDR2 are SGHTA and FQGNSA. The CDR3 coding sequence is TGTGCCAGCAGCTTAGGAGGTACTCGGGAGTTGCGCTATGGCTACACCTTC. Translating gives CASSLGGTRELRYGYTF.

This chain uses TRBV2 with TRBJ2-5; D is unresolved. This CDR3 is built from 12 residues. Trimming removed 6 bases from V and 2 bases from J, with 7 bases in between. The germline V gene encodes CDR1 SNHLY and CDR2 FYNNEI. In DNA form, the CDR3 reads TGTGCCAGCAGAGACAATCAAGAGACCCAGTACTTC. Protein product: CASRDNQETQYF.

The chain recombines TRBV7-8 with TRBJ2-4, with unresolved D. The CDR3 spans 14 residues. The germline V gene has CDR1 SGHVS and CDR2 FQNEAQ. V was cut by 1 base and J by 2 bases, with 6 bases left in between. The CDR3 DNA reads TGTGCCAGCAGCTTAGGTCTAACCAAAAACATTCAGTACTTC. This sequence encodes CASSLGLTKNIQYF.

CDR3 loop: CSAPHFSPSSYNEQFF. The CDR3 nucleotides read TGCAGTGCTCCCCATTTCAGCCCTAGCTCCTACAATGAGCAGTTCTTC. The chain uses TRBV20-1 and TRBJ2-1, with D unresolved. This CDR3 comprises 16 residues. Between the trimmed V and J ends, which lost 5 bases and 0 bases, there was a span of 17 bases. Germline V gene data show CDR1 as DFQATT and CDR2 as SNEGSKA (reference sequence).

This chain connects TRBV21-1 to TRBJ2-5; TRBD2 is the table's D call and was not checked against the DNA. TRBV21-1 is reported as a pseudogene. The CDR3 runs to 17 residues. The CDR3 sequence is CASSKRAGDLLGETQYF. DNA for the CDR3: TGTGCCAGCAGCAAGAGAGCGGGAGATCTTTTAGGAGAGACCCAGTACTTC.

CDR3 protein: CSAPGGNSNQPQHF. The CDR3 nucleotides are TGCAGTGCTCCAGGGGGTAATAGCAATCAGCCCCAGCATTTT. V usage is TRBV20-1 and J usage is TRBJ1-5; 7 bases are a match to TRBD1. The V gene's germline CDR1 is DFQATT and CDR2 SNEGSKA (reference sequence). The CDR3 spans 14 residues. Trimming at V came to 5 bases and at J to 0 bases, leaving 4 bases not matched to a gene.

The chain combines TRBV6-4 with TRBJ1-1; 7 nucleotides agree with TRBD1. V lost 5 bases and J lost 1; bases outside the gene matches: 10. CDR1 and CDR2 from the germline V gene are MRHNA and SNTAGT. This CDR3 spans 16 amino acids. CDR3 residues: CASSPLRDSPNTEAFF. The CDR3 DNA sequence: TGTGCCAGCAGTCCCCTCCGGGACAGCCCGAACACTGAAGCTTTCTTT.

This clonotype was seen more than once but under ten times. The rearrangement uses TRBV27 and TRBJ2-2; unclear D gene. Trimming removed 5 bases from V and 3 bases from J, with 7 bases in between. CDR3 length: 13 residues. In germline, CDR1 is MNHEY, CDR2 SMNVEV (reference sequence). CDR3 nucleotide sequence: TGTGCCAGCAGTCTGAGATACACCGGGGAGCTGTTTTTT. Protein product: CASSLRYTGELFF.

The rearrangement uses TRBV7-2 and TRBJ1-5; the D gene is possibly TRBD1 (5 bases). CDR1 is SGHTA, CDR2 FQGNSA, per germline. The CDR3 covers 18 residues. V dropped 0 bases and J dropped 0 bases, with 15 bases sitting between them. The CDR3 loop reads CASSLAWAGRHSNQPQHF. The CDR3 DNA reads TGTGCCAGCAGCTTAGCGTGGGCAGGGCGACATAGCAATCAGCCCCAGCATTTT.

Only one count was recorded for this clonotype. The gene calls are TRBV7-3 and TRBJ2-3, with a possible D match to TRBD2 (6 bases). The V gene lost 11 bases and the J gene lost 2 bases, with 11 bases spanning the gap. This CDR3 is built from 12 residues. Germline CDR1 reads SGHTA; CDR2 reads FQGTGA. The CDR3 nucleotides read TGTGCCGACGGGGGAAACACAGATACGCAGTATTTT. Protein sequence: CADGGNTDTQYF.

The chain combines TRBV24-1 with TRBJ2-3; 10 bases fit TRBD2. From germline, CDR1 is KGHDR and CDR2 SFDVKD. The CDR3 sequence is 18 residues long. The ends lost 4 bases at V and 6 bases at J; junction bases unmatched: 15. Here the CDR3 DNA reads TGTGCCACCAGTGAACCAGAGACTAGCGGGTGGTTCGGGGATACGCAGTATTTT. Its translation: CATSEPETSGWFGDTQYF.

This rearrangement joins TRBV24-1 to TRBJ1-1, with TRBD1 matching over 7 bases. This CDR3 is built from 15 residues. J lost 1 base, V lost 3 bases, and 4 bases had no gene match. Looked up from germline, CDR1 is KGHDR and CDR2 is SFDVKD. The CDR3 sequence: CATSDDREGNTEAFF. The CDR3 nucleotides are TGTGCCACCAGTGATGACAGGGAAGGGAACACTGAAGCTTTCTTT.

The chain combines TRBV6-1 with TRBJ2-3; 11 nucleotides match TRBD2. The CDR3 is 17 residues long. Trimming took 2 bases from V and 0 from J; bases not matched to a gene: 4. Germline CDR1 reads MNHNS; CDR2 reads SASEGT. The chain's CDR3 is CASSESGLAVSTDTQYF. The CDR3 bases are TGTGCCAGCAGTGAATCGGGACTAGCGGTGAGCACAGATACGCAGTATTTT.

This chain links TRBV28 with TRBJ1-2, with D unresolved. The CDR3 length is 10 residues. Germline CDR1 is MDHEN and CDR2 is SYDVKM. V lost 4 bases to trimming and J lost 4 bases, with 1 base between them. The CDR3 nucleotides are TGTGCCAGCAGTTCCTATGGCTACACCTTC. It translates to CASSSYGYTF.

The chain recombines TRBV7-2 with TRBJ2-2, with D tentatively TRBD2 (5 bases). Germline V gene lookup returns CDR1 SGHTA and CDR2 FQGNSA. CDR3 length equals 17 residues. The V end was cut by 6 bases, the J end by 6 bases, with 23 bases between. The CDR3 DNA reads TGTGCCAGCAGTCGCCGTCTTCTAGAGGGAAGGGCCGGGGAGCTGTTTTTT. Its translation: CASSRRLLEGRAGELFF.

The V call is TRBV20-1, the J call TRBJ1-2; D perhaps matches TRBD1 (6 bases). This CDR3 is built from 13 residues. Trimming took 1 base from V and 2 from J, leaving 8 bases between them. Germline values: CDR1 DFQATT, CDR2 SNEGSKA (reference sequence). CDR3 sequence: CSARGGQNYGYTF. CDR3 nucleotides: TGCAGTGCTAGAGGAGGACAGAACTATGGCTACACCTTC.

V gene TRBV20-1 combines with J gene TRBJ2-7, with 11 bases fitting TRBD2. Germline V gene lookup returns CDR1 DFQATT and CDR2 SNEGSKA (reference sequence). CDR3 length: 15 residues. J was trimmed by 5 bases and V by 1 base; bases with no gene match: 7. For the CDR3, the DNA is TGCAGTGCTAGAGTCTCACTAGCGGGAGCGGACGAGCAGTACTTC. The encoded protein is CSARVSLAGADEQYF.

V usage is TRBV30 and J usage is TRBJ1-1, with D unclear. The CDR3 has 14 amino acids. Germline CDR1 reads GTSNPN; CDR2 reads SVGIG (reference sequence). Deletions cut 4 bases from V and 7 bases from J, with 19 bases between. In nucleotides, the CDR3 is TGTGCCTGGACCACCGGTGGAAGGGAGGATGAAGCTTTCTTT. Encoded protein: CAWTTGGREDEAFF.

The V call is TRBV5-4, the J call TRBJ2-2; no clear D gene. CDR1 is SGHNT and CDR2 is YYREEE in the germline V gene (reference sequence). This CDR3 region has 16 residues. Trimming pared 4 bases from V and 0 bases from J, leaving 13 bases between. The CDR3 DNA reads TGTGCCAGCAGCCCACTCAAGCGAGCGAACACCGGGGAGCTGTTTTTT. As protein: CASSPLKRANTGELFF.

This clonotype has a handful of counts. The chain employs TRBV19 and TRBJ1-5; TRBD1 is a possible D gene (5 bases). V was cut by 6 bases and J by 4 bases, with 16 bases left in between. Germline V gene lookup returns CDR1 LNHDA and CDR2 SQIVND (reference sequence). This CDR3 has 15 amino acids. The CDR3 region is CASSPIGTGNQPQHF. In DNA form, the CDR3 reads TGTGCCAGTAGCCCTATAGGGACGGGGAATCAGCCCCAGCATTTT.